Only a few counts were recorded for the clone carrying this T cell receptor beta chain. Its antigen remains unknown. The CDR3 extends over 13 amino acids. Trimming removed 6 bases from V and 5 bases from J; junction bases left unmatched: 6. TCRdb re-analysed the reads in MiXCR, keeping a single row per CDR3 protein. The sample lists some 120,000 distinct CDR3 sequences, more than 25% occurring once. The sample comes from a study of T cell repertoires in cytomegalovirus infection. The wider study: CMV epitopes in the study were HLA-C-restricted (recently identified) and HLA-B-restricted (well studied). Public TCR beta signatures indicated both CMV infection and matching HLA type.

Regarding the study as a whole: Individuals carrying CMV plus the relevant HLA were identified by cumulative frequency of public TCR beta families.

The TCR comes from a human donor in good health (CMV status not recorded). Some clones in this sample may be carry-over from other donors' samples. The sample was CD8+ T cells from cultured PBMCs, taken from culture after CMV antigen stimulation. The chain couples TRBV12-3 or TRBV12-4 to TRBJ1-1; 7 bases are shared with TRBD1. The CDR3 coding sequence is TGTGCCAGCAGCCCTACAGGGGAAACTGAAGCTTTCTTT. This translates into CASSPTGETEAFF.